This entry features one T cell receptor (beta chain) sequence. The antigen remains unidentified. With 8 bases removed from V and 2 bases from J, the gap between germline ends came to 12 bases. This CDR3 has 13 amino acids. Germline V gene lookup returns CDR1 MNHNS and CDR2 SASEGT. The assay was immunoSEQ multiplex PCR, and TCRdb's table has in-frame clones only and misses some. This table holds roughly 50,000 clones, about 92% found once. This entry comes from a study of cytomegalovirus exposure and HLA in healthy donors. The study, taken as a whole, reports: That first-cohort TCR clusters tended to co-occur in the approximately 110 validation repertoires was found in a later analysis. Some TCR beta chains (164 of them) were listed as cytomegalovirus-associated. Reported results showed that the classifier diagnosed cytomegalovirus status with high specificity and sensitivity. Among the CMV-associated chains, three were confirmed in vitro as specific for CMV antigens.

The V call is TRBV6-1, the J call TRBJ1-1; D might be TRBD1 (5 bases). The source of this sequence is a woman between 18 and 30 years old in good health and CMV-seropositive. Sample: PBMCs. The CDR3 sequence is CASVGGINTEAFF. CDR3 DNA: TGTGCCAGCGTGGGGGGGATAAACACTGAAGCTTTCTTT.